The 30 T cell receptor beta chains reported below all come from one sample, sequenced in a study of T-cell reconstitution after alpha-beta-depleted transplantation in children listed by TCRdb under 2016. The treatment or condition label, read with the paper, signifies: allogeneic hematopoietic cell transplantation with graft depleted of TCRalphabeta T cells and CD19 B cells. Libraries were constructed by PCR. TCRdb shows the sequencer as Illumina HiSeq 2500. TCR libraries were prepared with molecular barcoding, using unique molecular identifiers to normalize TCRbeta repertoire quantification. TCRdb reworked the public reads: Q25 trimming with fastp, MiXCR clone assembly, productive beta chains retained. Rows with a matching CDR3 protein are joined into one entry that keeps the most common DNA and genes. Recorded for this sample are 200,000 or so distinct CDR3 sequences; approximately 6% of them occurred a single time. The top ten clonotypes cover approximately 4.1% of the sample.

This specimen consisted of PBMCs, obtained before TCRalphabeta/CD19-depleted stem cell transplant. These receptors were obtained from a girl in the first two years of life with combined immunodeficiency, due to receive a stem cell transplant.

There are a few counts of this clonotype. This chain links TRBV4-2 with TRBJ2-7; D is tentatively TRBD1 or TRBD2 (6 bases each). The germline gives CDR1 LGHNA, CDR2 YNFKEQ. V lost 0 bases to trimming and J lost 6 bases, with 15 bases between them. There are 15 residues in the CDR3. In DNA, the CDR3 is TGTGCCAGCAGCCAAGATTTATACGGGGGCGGCGAGCAGTACTTC. Translation: CASSQDLYGGGEQYF.

This clonotype was seen a few times. This rearrangement joins TRBV29-1 to TRBJ1-3, with 9 bases matching TRBD1. CDR1 and CDR2 (germline): SQVTM, ANQGSEA. Trimming cost V 0 bases and J 4 bases; bases outside gene matches: 7. The CDR3 sequence is 16 residues long. DNA of the CDR3: TGCAGCGTTGAAGATCAGGGACAGGGCACAGGAAACACCATATATTTT. This sequence encodes CSVEDQGQGTGNTIYF.

The J gene is TRBJ2-7, the V gene TRBV6-2 or TRBV6-3, with D hard to call. The CDR3 consists of 14 residues. With 3 bases removed from V and 3 bases from J, the gap between germline ends came to 12 bases. The germline CDR1 and CDR2 sequences are MNHEY and SVGEGT. The CDR3 region is CASSYPELFYEQYF. The CDR3 bases are TGTGCCAGCAGTTATCCGGAACTATTCTACGAGCAGTACTTC.

This clonotype was observed a few times. This sequence joins TRBV24-1 and TRBJ2-5; no reliable D call. This CDR3 is built from 14 residues. Looked up from germline, CDR1 is KGHDR and CDR2 is SFDVKD. The V end lost 7 bases, the J end lost 1 base, and 12 bases lay between the germline ends. The DNA for the CDR3 is TGTGCCACCAGCCCAGGTGGTACCCAAGAGACCCAGTACTTC. This translates into CATSPGGTQETQYF.

This clonotype was detected ten times or more. V gene TRBV12-3 or TRBV12-4 combines with J gene TRBJ2-2; 9 bases are a match to TRBD2. V shed 3 bases and J 5 bases; nucleotides not matched to a gene: 10. This CDR3 has 17 amino acids. In DNA, the CDR3 is TGTGCCAGCAGTTTCCTCGTCGATAGCGGGAGAACCGGGGAGCTGTTTTTT. This sequence encodes CASSFLVDSGRTGELFF.

This clonotype was observed at least ten times. The chain has TRBV6-2 or TRBV6-3 and TRBJ2-1; TRBD1 aligns across 7 bases. V shed 8 bases, J shed 9 bases, and the junction held 7 bases outside the gene matches. The CDR3 has 12 amino acids. Germline V gene sequence: CDR1 MNHEY, CDR2 SVGEGT. CDR3: CASEGTASEQFF. CDR3 DNA: TGTGCCAGCGAGGGGACAGCTAGTGAGCAGTTCTTC.

The sample holds a few counts of this clonotype. This sequence joins TRBV7-9 and TRBJ2-5; no clear D gene. The CDR3 extends over 13 amino acids. With 6 bases removed from V and 2 bases from J, the gap between germline ends came to 10 bases. Looked up from germline, CDR1 is SEHNR and CDR2 is FQNEAQ (reference sequence). CDR3 in amino acids: CASSGPEQETQYF. In nucleotides, the CDR3 is TGTGCCAGCAGTGGCCCAGAACAAGAGACCCAGTACTTC.

This clonotype was recorded many times. The V gene is TRBV20-1, the J gene TRBJ2-3, with 13 bases that match TRBD2. The CDR3 has 16 amino acids. V was clipped by 5 bases and J by 4 bases; unmatched bases: 9. The germline V gene has CDR1 DFQATT and CDR2 SNEGSKA (reference sequence). CDR3 sequence reads: CSAPRTSGSTPDTQYF. The DNA of the CDR3 is TGCAGTGCTCCTAGGACTAGCGGGAGTACCCCAGATACGCAGTATTTT.

This clonotype was detected many times. This rearrangement joins TRBV15 to TRBJ1-4, with D possibly TRBD1 on 5 matching bases. Germline V gives CDR1 LNHNV, CDR2 YYDKDF (reference sequence). The V end was cut by 8 bases, the J end by 4 bases, with 11 bases between. The CDR3 extends over 13 amino acids. The CDR3 sequence is CATSGRNNEKLFF. The CDR3, as DNA: TGTGCCACCTCGGGACGGAATAATGAAAAACTGTTTTTT.

This clonotype was seen many times. The V and J genes are TRBV21-1 and TRBJ1-1; whether TRBD1, the table's D call, matches the DNA was not checked. TRBV21-1 is marked as a pseudogene. This CDR3 has 17 residues. The CDR3 nucleotides read TGTGCCGGCGCCCACCAACCAGGCAGGGAAATGAACACTGAAGCTTTCTTT. Translation: CAGAHQPGREMNTEAFF.

Many counts were recorded for this clonotype. V usage is TRBV7-9 and J usage is TRBJ2-1, with a tentative D call TRBD2 (6 bases). Germline CDR1 SEHNR, CDR2 FQNEAQ (reference sequence). V lost 7 bases and J 4 bases, leaving 11 bases between the germline ends. The CDR3 is made up of 13 amino acids. The CDR3 nucleotides are TGTGCCAGCAAGGGGCGGGGATACAATGAGCAGTTCTTC. Amino acid sequence: CASKGRGYNEQFF.

There are many counts of this clonotype. The V call is TRBV4-3, the J call TRBJ2-3; 10 bases fit TRBD2. The germline V gene encodes CDR1 LGHNA and CDR2 YSLEER. The V segment lost 0 bases and the J segment 0 bases; nucleotides outside the gene matches: 9. CDR3 size: 19 residues. CDR3 DNA: TGCGCCAGCAGCCAAGATGGATTCGGACTAGCGGCTAGCACAGATACGCAGTATTTT. The encoded protein is CASSQDGFGLAASTDTQYF.

This clonotype was detected ten times or more. The chain couples TRBV4-1 to TRBJ2-2; either TRBD1 or TRBD2 may fit D (5 bases each). Trimming took 6 bases from V and 7 from J, leaving 9 bases between them. The CDR3 is 12 amino acids. From germline, CDR1 is MGHRA and CDR2 YSYEKL. The CDR3 sequence: CASRGENGELFF. In nucleotides, the CDR3 is TGCGCCAGCAGAGGGGAGAACGGGGAGCTGTTTTTT.

This clonotype was recorded at least ten times. This chain uses TRBV29-1 with TRBJ2-7, with 7 bases identical to TRBD2. The CDR3 is made up of 14 amino acids. The V and J ends lost 3 bases and 3 bases, in that order; junction bases with no gene match: 8. Germline CDR1 SQVTM, CDR2 ANQGSEA. CDR3 nucleotide sequence: TGCAGCGTTGAGGGGCAGGGAGGGAACTACGAGCAGTACTTC. Amino acid sequence: CSVEGQGGNYEQYF.

This clonotype was counted at least ten times. V and J are TRBV7-9 and TRBJ2-5, with D unresolved. Trimming left V 5 bases short and J 4 bases short, with 5 bases between. Per the germline V gene, CDR1 is SEHNR and CDR2 is FQNEAQ (reference sequence). There are 11 residues in the CDR3. CDR3 in amino acids: CASSLLETQYF. The DNA of the CDR3 is TGTGCCAGCAGCCTGCTAGAGACCCAGTACTTC. The variable domain in full, with the rest retrieved from reference TRBV7-9 and TRBJ2-5, is DTGVSQNPRHKITKRGQNVTFRCDPISEHNRLYWYRQTLGQGPEFLTYFQNEAQLEKSRLLSDRFSAERPKGSFSTLEIQRTEQGDSAMYLCASSLLETQYFGPGTRLLVL.

This clonotype was counted many times. This chain links TRBV10-3 with TRBJ2-1, with TRBD2 identical over 10 bases. CDR1 is ENHRY and CDR2 is SYGVKD in the germline V gene. With 6 bases clipped from V and 5 bases from J, the junction kept 4 bases outside the gene matches. CDR3 length equals 14 residues. CDR3 DNA sequence: TGTGCCATCAGCGGACTAGCGGCTAACAATGAGCAGTTCTTC. Protein: CAISGLAANNEQFF.

This clonotype was seen once. The chain combines TRBV7-3 with TRBJ2-1, with 9 bases identical to TRBD2. The germline V gene has CDR1 SGHTA and CDR2 FQGTGA. V shed 5 bases, J shed 9 bases, and the junction held 11 bases outside the gene matches. The CDR3 is made up of 15 amino acids. The CDR3 DNA sequence: TGTGCCAGCAGCCTAGGACTAGCGATGGGAGGTGAGCAGTTCTTC. It translates to CASSLGLAMGGEQFF.

This clonotype was detected many times. In nucleotides, the CDR3 is TGTGCCAGCAGTGAGACAGGGGGCTATGGCTACACCTTC. It yields the protein CASSETGGYGYTF. The V gene is TRBV25-1, the J gene TRBJ1-2; 9 bases are shared with TRBD1. With 3 bases clipped from V and 4 bases from J, the junction kept 0 bases outside the gene matches. CDR1 and CDR2 (germline): MGHDK, SYGVNS. The CDR3 is made up of 13 amino acids.

This clonotype was seen repeatedly, ten times or more. V and J are TRBV27 and TRBJ2-7; possible D gene TRBD2, 6 bases. The CDR3 has 14 amino acids. The germline V gene has CDR1 MNHEY and CDR2 SMNVEV (reference sequence). Trimming left V 2 bases short and J 6 bases short, with 14 bases between. CDR3 region: CASSLAGPRREQYF. Written as DNA, the CDR3 is TGTGCCAGCAGTTTAGCGGGACCAAGGCGCGAGCAGTACTTC.

The chain joins TRBV11-3 to TRBJ2-1; D remains ambiguous. Per the germline V gene, CDR1 is SGHNT and CDR2 is YENEEA. The V end lost 2 bases, the J end lost 5 bases, and 10 bases lay between the germline ends. CDR3 length: 14 amino acids. Here the CDR3 reads CASSLNPINNEQFF. In DNA, the CDR3 is TGTGCCAGCAGCTTAAATCCTATAAACAATGAGCAGTTCTTC.

This clonotype was recorded at least ten times. This rearrangement joins TRBV15 to TRBJ1-4; no definite D call. The CDR3 runs 15 residues. V lost 0 bases to trimming and J lost 8 bases, with 13 bases between them. CDR1 is LNHNV, CDR2 YYDKDF, per germline (reference sequence). The CDR3 nucleotides read TGTGCCACCAGCAGAGATGGACTTCTAGGAGAAAAACTGTTTTTT. Protein product: CATSRDGLLGEKLFF. The variable domain in full, completed from reference TRBV15 and TRBJ1-4, reads DAMVIQNPRYQVTQFGKPVTLSCSQTLNHNVMYWYQQKSSQAPKLLFHYYDKDFNNEADTPDNFQSRRPNTSFCFLDIRSPGLGDTAMYLCATSRDGLLGEKLFFGSGTQLSVL.

This clonotype was detected ten times or more. The chain combines TRBV12-3 or TRBV12-4 with TRBJ2-1; maybe TRBD1 (5 bases). The CDR3 is 12 residues long. V was cut by 5 bases and J by 8 bases, with 10 bases left in between. The CDR3 loop is CASSPLGHEQFF. CDR3 sequence (DNA): TGTGCCAGCAGTCCCCTGGGGCATGAGCAGTTCTTC.

This clonotype was counted between two and nine times. The rearrangement uses TRBV11-1 and TRBJ2-1, with 8 bases aligning to TRBD2. Trimming at V came to 5 bases and at J to 9 bases, leaving 15 bases not matched to a gene. This CDR3 spans 16 amino acids. Germline assignment: CDR1 SGHAT and CDR2 FQDESV (reference sequence). The chain's CDR3 is CASSLARSGRWGEQFF. The CDR3 bases are TGTGCCAGCAGCCTCGCCCGCAGCGGGAGATGGGGTGAGCAGTTCTTC.

This clonotype was counted ten times or more. This rearrangement joins TRBV18 to TRBJ1-1; 8 nucleotides line up with TRBD1. V gave up 3 bases and J gave up 1 base; unmatched junction bases: 4. CDR3 length: 15 residues. Germline CDR1 is KGHSH and CDR2 is LQKENI. The CDR3 coding sequence is TGTGCCAGCTCACCTCGGACAGGGCCGAACACTGAAGCTTTCTTT. Its translation is CASSPRTGPNTEAFF.

This clonotype was counted many times. The genes are TRBV7-8 and TRBJ2-7; D might be TRBD1 (5 bases). CDR1 SGHVS and CDR2 FQNEAQ come from the germline V gene. Trimming stripped 3 bases from V and 5 bases from J, with 17 bases between. The CDR3 runs to 15 residues. The CDR3 sequence: CASSFLGPGKDEQYF. The CDR3 DNA is TGTGCCAGCAGCTTTTTGGGGCCAGGGAAGGACGAGCAGTACTTC.

This clonotype occurred many times. The CDR3 reads CSARDRRGLGTLAKNIQYF. The CDR3, as DNA: TGCAGTGCTAGAGATAGGCGCGGCTTAGGGACCCTAGCCAAAAACATTCAGTACTTC. The chain uses TRBV20-1 and TRBJ2-4; TRBD1 or TRBD2 may be the D gene (5 bases each). The CDR3 is 19 residues long. Germline CDR1 is DFQATT and CDR2 is SNEGSKA (reference sequence). Trimming took 0 bases from V and 0 from J, leaving 21 bases between them.

The genes are TRBV3-1 and TRBJ2-2; 8 bases are shared with TRBD1. CDR3 length: 17 residues. Germline loops: CDR1 LGHDT, CDR2 YNNKEL (reference sequence). Trimming took 0 bases from V and 4 from J; bases not matched to a gene: 7. CDR3 region: CASSQDLRTGPTGELFF. In DNA, the CDR3 is TGTGCCAGCAGCCAAGACCTCCGGACAGGGCCCACCGGGGAGCTGTTTTTT.

This clonotype has a count of ten or more. The chain couples TRBV6-5 to TRBJ1-4; D gene unclear. The CDR3 extends over 16 amino acids. V was pared by 2 bases and J by 0 bases, with 10 bases between. Germline loops: CDR1 MNHEY, CDR2 SVGAGI. The CDR3 reads CASSYIPETTNEKLFF. The DNA of the CDR3 is TGTGCCAGCAGTTACATCCCGGAGACAACTAATGAAAAACTGTTTTTT.

The rearrangement joins TRBV15 to TRBJ2-4; the D gene is possibly TRBD2 (6 bases). In germline, CDR1 is LNHNV, CDR2 YYDKDF (reference sequence). This CDR3 is 17 amino acids long. V gave up 5 bases and J gave up 0 bases, with 17 bases separating them. CDR3 sequence: CATSPLREDLAKNIQYF. The DNA of the CDR3 is TGTGCCACCAGCCCCTTGAGGGAGGATCTAGCCAAAAACATTCAGTACTTC.

This clonotype was seen at least ten times. The DNA for the CDR3 is TGTGCCATCAGTGAAGCGGGAGTGCACGAGCAGTACTTC. Encoded protein: CAISEAGVHEQYF. The rearrangement joins TRBV10-3 to TRBJ2-7; 8 positions agree with TRBD2. The CDR3 is made up of 13 amino acids. Trimming took 3 bases from V and 5 from J; bases not matched to a gene: 3. Per the germline V gene, CDR1 is ENHRY and CDR2 is SYGVKD.